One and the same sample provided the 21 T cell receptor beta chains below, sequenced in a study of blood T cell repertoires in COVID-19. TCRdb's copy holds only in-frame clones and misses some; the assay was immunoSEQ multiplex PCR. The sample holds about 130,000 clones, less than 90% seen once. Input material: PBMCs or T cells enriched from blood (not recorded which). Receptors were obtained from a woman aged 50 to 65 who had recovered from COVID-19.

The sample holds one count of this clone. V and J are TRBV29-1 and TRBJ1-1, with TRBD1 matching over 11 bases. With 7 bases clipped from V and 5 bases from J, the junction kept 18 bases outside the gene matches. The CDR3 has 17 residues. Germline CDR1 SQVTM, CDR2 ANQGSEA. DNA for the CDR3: TGCAGCGCCGGTGGCCTCGGGACAGGGGGGAGTGGAACTGAAGCTTTCTTT. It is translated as CSAGGLGTGGSGTEAFF.

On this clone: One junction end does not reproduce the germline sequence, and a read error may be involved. The CDR3 is CASSPGRLVTDTQYF. The CDR3 bases are TGTGCTAGCAGCCCTGGAAGACTAGTGACAGATACGCAGTATTTT. The chain carries TRBV7-7 and TRBJ2-3, with a possible D match to TRBD2 (6 bases). The V gene's germline CDR1 is SSHAT and CDR2 FNYEAQ (reference sequence). The CDR3 sequence is 15 residues long.

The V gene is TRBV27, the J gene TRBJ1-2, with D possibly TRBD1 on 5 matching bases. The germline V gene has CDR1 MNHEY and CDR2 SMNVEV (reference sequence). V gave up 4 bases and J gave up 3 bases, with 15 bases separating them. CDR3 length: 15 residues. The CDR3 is CASSWEGTGYYGYTF. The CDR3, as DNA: TGTGCCAGCAGTTGGGAAGGGACTGGGTACTATGGCTACACCTTC.

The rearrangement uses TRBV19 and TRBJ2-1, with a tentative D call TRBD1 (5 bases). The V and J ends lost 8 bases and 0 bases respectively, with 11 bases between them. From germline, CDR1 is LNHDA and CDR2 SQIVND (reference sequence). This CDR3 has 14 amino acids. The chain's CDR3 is CASSRGLSYNEQFF. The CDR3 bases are TGTGCCAGTTCAAGGGGTCTCTCCTACAATGAGCAGTTCTTC.

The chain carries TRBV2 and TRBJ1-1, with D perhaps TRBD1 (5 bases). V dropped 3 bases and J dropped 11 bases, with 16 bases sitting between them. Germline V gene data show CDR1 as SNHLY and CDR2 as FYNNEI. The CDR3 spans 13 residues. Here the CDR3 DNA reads TGTGCCAGCAGTGATAGTTTGTCAGGGTCGGCTTTCTTT. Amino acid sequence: CASSDSLSGSAFF.

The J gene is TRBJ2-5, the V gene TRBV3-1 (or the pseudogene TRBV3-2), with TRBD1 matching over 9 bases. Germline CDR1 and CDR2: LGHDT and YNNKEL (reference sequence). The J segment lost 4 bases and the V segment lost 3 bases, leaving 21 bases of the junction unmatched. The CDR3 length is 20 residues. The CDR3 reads CASSQRGRGTGQEIGETQYF. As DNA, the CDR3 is TGTGCCAGCAGCCAGCGGGGGAGGGGGACAGGGCAAGAGATAGGAGAGACCCAGTACTTC.

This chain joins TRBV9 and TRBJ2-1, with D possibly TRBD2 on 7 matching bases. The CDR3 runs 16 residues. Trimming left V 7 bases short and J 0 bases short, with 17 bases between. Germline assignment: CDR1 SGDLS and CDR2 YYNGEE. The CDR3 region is CASPRGATSSYNEQFF. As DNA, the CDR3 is TGTGCCAGCCCCCGGGGGGCCACGAGCTCCTACAATGAGCAGTTCTTC.

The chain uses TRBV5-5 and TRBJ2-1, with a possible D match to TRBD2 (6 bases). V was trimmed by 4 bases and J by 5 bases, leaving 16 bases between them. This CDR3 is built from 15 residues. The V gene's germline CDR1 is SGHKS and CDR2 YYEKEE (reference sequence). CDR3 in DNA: TGTGCCAGCAGCCGGGACTGGGCCCTGAACAATGAGCAGTTCTTC. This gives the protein CASSRDWALNNEQFF.

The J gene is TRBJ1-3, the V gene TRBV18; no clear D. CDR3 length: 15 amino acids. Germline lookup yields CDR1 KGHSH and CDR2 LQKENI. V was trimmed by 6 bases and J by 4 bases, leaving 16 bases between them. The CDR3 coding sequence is TGTGCCAGCTCGGTGGACCAGGAGGGAGGAAACACCATATATTTT. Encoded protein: CASSVDQEGGNTIYF.

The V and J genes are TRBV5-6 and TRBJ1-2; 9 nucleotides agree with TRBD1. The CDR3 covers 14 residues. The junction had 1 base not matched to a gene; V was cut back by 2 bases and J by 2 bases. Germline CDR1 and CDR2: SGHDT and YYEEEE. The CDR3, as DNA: TGTGCCAGCAGCTTCGGGACAGGGAACTATGGCTACACCTTC. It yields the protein CASSFGTGNYGYTF.

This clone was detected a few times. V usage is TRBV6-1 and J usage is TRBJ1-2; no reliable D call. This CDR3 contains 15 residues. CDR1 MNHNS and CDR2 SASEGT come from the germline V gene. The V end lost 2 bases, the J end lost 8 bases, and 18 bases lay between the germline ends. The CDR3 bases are TGTGCCAGCAGTGAAAGAGAAAGGAGGGAACGAGGCTACACCTTC. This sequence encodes CASSERERRERGYTF.

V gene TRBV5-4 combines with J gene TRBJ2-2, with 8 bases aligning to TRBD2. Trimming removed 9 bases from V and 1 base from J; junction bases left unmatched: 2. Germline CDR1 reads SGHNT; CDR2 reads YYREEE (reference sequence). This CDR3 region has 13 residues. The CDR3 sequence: CATGGGNTGELFF. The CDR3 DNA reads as TGTGCCACCGGGGGGGGGAACACCGGGGAGCTGTTTTTT.

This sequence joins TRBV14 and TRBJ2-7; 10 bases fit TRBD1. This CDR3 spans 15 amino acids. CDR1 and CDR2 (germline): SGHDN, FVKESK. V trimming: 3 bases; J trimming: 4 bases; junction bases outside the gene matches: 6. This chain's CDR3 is CASSHRWTGGYEQYF. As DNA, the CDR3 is TGTGCCAGCAGCCACCGCTGGACAGGGGGGTACGAGCAGTACTTC.

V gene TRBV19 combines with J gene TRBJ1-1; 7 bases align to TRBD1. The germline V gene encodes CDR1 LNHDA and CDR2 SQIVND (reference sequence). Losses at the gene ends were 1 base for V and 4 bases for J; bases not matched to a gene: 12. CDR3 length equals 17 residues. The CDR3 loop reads CASSIAGTAGPSTEAFF. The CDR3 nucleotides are TGTGCCAGTAGTATAGCCGGGACAGCGGGCCCAAGCACTGAAGCTTTCTTT.

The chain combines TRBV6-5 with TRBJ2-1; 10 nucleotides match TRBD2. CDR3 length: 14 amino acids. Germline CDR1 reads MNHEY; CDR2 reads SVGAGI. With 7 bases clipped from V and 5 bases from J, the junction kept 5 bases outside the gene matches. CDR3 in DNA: TGTGCCAGCACAGCTAGCGGGGGCCACAATGAGCAGTTCTTC. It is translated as CASTASGGHNEQFF.

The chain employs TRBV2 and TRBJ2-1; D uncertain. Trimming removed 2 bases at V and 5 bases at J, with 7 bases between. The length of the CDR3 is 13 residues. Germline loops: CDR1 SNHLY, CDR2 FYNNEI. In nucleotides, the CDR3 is TGTGCCAGCAGTGAAAACTCTCACAATGAGCAGTTCTTC. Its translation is CASSENSHNEQFF.

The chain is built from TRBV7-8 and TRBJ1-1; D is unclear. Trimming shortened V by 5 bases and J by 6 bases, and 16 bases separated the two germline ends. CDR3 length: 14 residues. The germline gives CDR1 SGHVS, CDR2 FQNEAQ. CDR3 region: CASSPRTATSEAFF. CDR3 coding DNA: TGTGCCAGCAGCCCCCGCACAGCAACCTCTGAAGCTTTCTTT.

The CDR3 coding sequence is TGTGCCAGCAGCCCCCGGACTAGCGGGGGGGAAGAGACCCAGTACTTC. Translated: CASSPRTSGGEETQYF. V gene TRBV7-9 combines with J gene TRBJ2-5; TRBD2 agrees at 15 bases. V gave up 5 bases and J gave up 3 bases; unmatched junction bases: 4. Germline CDR1 is SEHNR and CDR2 is FQNEAQ (reference sequence). The length of the CDR3 is 16 residues.

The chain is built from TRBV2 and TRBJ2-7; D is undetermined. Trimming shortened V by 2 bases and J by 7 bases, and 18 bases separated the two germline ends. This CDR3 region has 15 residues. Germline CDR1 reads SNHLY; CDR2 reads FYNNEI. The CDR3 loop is CASSELGRVYEEQYF. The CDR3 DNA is TGTGCCAGCAGTGAATTGGGCAGAGTGTACGAAGAGCAGTACTTC.

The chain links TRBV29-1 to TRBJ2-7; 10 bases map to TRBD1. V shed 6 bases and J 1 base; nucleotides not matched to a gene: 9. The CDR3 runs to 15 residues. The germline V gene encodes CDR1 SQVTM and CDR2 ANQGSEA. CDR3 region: CSVLLTGGASYEQYF. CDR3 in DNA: TGCAGCGTCCTCCTGACAGGGGGCGCTTCCTACGAGCAGTACTTC.

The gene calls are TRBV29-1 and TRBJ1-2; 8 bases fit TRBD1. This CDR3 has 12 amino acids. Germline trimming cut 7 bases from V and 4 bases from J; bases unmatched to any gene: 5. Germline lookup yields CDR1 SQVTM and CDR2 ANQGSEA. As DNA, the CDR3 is TGCAGCGGTGACAGGGGCGTCTATGGCTACACCTTC. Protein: CSGDRGVYGYTF.